This entry describes one T cell receptor (beta chain). Its antigen is not identified. The CDR3 has 13 residues. With 1 base removed from V and 3 bases from J, the gap between germline ends came to 4 bases. Germline V CDR1 and CDR2: SGHVS, FQNEAQ. The sample comes from a study of somatic mutations in cytotoxic T cells in rheumatoid arthritis. Turning to the study itself: Patient blood (around 30 ml EDTA) was collected right after diagnosis, preceding any treatment. The study, taken as a whole, reports: Among roughly 71 patients, several showed a largest CD8+ clone that surpassed 20% of CD8+ cells. Healthy controls showed no age-related rise in CD8+ clonality, whereas rheumatoid arthritis patients did.

Sequenced by immunoSEQ multiplex PCR; TCRdb stores in-frame clones only, minus some. The repertoire holds 13,000 or so clones, with 70% to 80% as singletons. The chain combines TRBV7-8 with TRBJ1-5; D is ambiguous. Material for sequencing was CD8+ T cells sorted from blood. The origin of this receptor is an adult with rheumatoid arthritis. The CDR3 DNA reads TGTGCCAGCAGCTTAGACAACAATCAGCCCCAGCATTTT. It translates to CASSLDNNQPQHF. Complete variable domain (other parts from reference TRBV7-8 and TRBJ1-5): GAGVSQSPRYKVAKRGQDVALRCDPISGHVSLFWYQQALGQGPEFLTYFQNEAQLDKSGLPSDRFFAERPEGSVSTLKIQRTQQEDSAVYLCASSLDNNQPQHFGDGTRLSIL.